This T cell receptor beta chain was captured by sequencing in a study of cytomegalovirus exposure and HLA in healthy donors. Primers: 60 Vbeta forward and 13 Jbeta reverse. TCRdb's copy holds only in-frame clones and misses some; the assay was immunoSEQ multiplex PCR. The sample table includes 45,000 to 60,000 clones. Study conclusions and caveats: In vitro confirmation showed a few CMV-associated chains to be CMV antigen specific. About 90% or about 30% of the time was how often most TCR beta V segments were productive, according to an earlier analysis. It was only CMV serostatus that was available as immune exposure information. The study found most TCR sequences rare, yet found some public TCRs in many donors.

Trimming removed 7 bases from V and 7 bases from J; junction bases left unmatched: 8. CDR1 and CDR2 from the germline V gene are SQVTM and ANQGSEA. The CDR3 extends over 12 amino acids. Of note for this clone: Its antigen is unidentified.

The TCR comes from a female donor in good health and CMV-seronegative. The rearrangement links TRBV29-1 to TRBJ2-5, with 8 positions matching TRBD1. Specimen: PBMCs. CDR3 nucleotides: TGCAGCGCCCGGACAGGGCCTACGACCCAGTACTTC. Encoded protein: CSARTGPTTQYF. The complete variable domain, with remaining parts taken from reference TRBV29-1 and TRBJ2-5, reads SAVISQKPSRDICQRGTSLTIQCQVDSQVTMMFWYRQQPGQSLTLIATANQGSEATYESGFVIDKFPISRPNLTFSTLTVSNMSPEDSSIYLCSARTGPTTQYFGPGTRLLVL.